A single sample is the source of the 27 T cell receptor beta chains below, sequenced in a study of blood T cell repertoires in COVID-19. Some clones are missing from TCRdb's copy, which holds only in-frame ones; the method was immunoSEQ multiplex PCR. Among 80,000 to 100,000 clones listed, roughly 90% were seen once. Sample: peripheral blood. The receptors here all came from a human donor with COVID-19, enrolled during active disease. The donor label of this sample is uncertain.

This clone was seen a handful of times. The V call is TRBV5-1, the J call TRBJ2-3; 8 bases are shared with TRBD2. The trim removed 1 base at V and 8 bases at J, leaving 9 bases unmatched. The CDR3 consists of 15 residues. CDR1 and CDR2 (germline): SGHRS, YFSETQ. Here the CDR3 DNA reads TGCGCCAGCAGCTTGCAACGGGGGGGCTCAGGTACGCAGTATTTT. This encodes CASSLQRGGSGTQYF.

The rearrangement links TRBV9 to TRBJ2-3, with D perhaps TRBD1 (5 bases). The CDR3 contains 13 residues. Germline CDR1 and CDR2: SGDLS and YYNGEE. Trimming shortened V by 0 bases and J by 5 bases, and 7 bases separated the two germline ends. CDR3 DNA: TGTGCCAGCAGCGTAGAGGGGCTAGATACGCAGTATTTT. Its translation is CASSVEGLDTQYF.

This rearrangement joins TRBV12-3 or TRBV12-4 to TRBJ2-3, with no clear D. CDR3 size: 11 residues. V lost 6 bases, J lost 3 bases, and 4 bases lay in between. DNA of the CDR3: TGTGCCAGCAGCAGAACAGATACGCAGTATTTT. As protein: CASSRTDTQYF.

The chain combines TRBV5-5 with TRBJ2-7; possible D gene TRBD1, 5 bases. V was pared by 2 bases and J by 2 bases, with 17 bases between. The CDR3 runs to 16 residues. Germline CDR1 and CDR2: SGHKS and YYEKEE (reference sequence). DNA of the CDR3: TGTGCCAGCAGCTTCAAGAGCCAGGGTCACCCCTACGAGCAGTACTTC. This encodes CASSFKSQGHPYEQYF.

The genes are TRBV23-1 and TRBJ2-7, with 11 nucleotides matching TRBD2. TRBV23-1 is identified as an open reading frame with a role that is uncertain. This CDR3 contains 15 residues. V shed 7 bases, J shed 2 bases, and the junction held 7 bases outside the gene matches. The CDR3 reads CASNHRLAGTYEQYF. The CDR3 nucleotides are TGCGCCAGCAACCATAGACTAGCGGGAACCTACGAGCAGTACTTC.

This clone occurred once. J is TRBJ2-7 and V is TRBV19; 7 nucleotides line up with TRBD1. Germline CDR1 LNHDA, CDR2 SQIVND (reference sequence). Unmatched junction bases numbered 16, after V lost 9 bases and J lost 5 bases. There are 15 residues in the CDR3. In DNA, the CDR3 is TGTGCCAGCGCGAGGGGGCAGGGGGAATCTCACGAGCAGTACTTC. It is translated as CASARGQGESHEQYF. Based on the CDR3 plus reference TRBV19 and TRBJ2-7, the full variable domain is DGGITQSPKYLFRKEGQNVTLSCEQNLNHDAMYWYRQDPGQGLRLIYYSQIVNDFQKGDIAEGYSVSREKKESFPLTVTSAQKNPTAFYLCASARGQGESHEQYFGPGTRLTVT.

This clone is a singleton in its sample. V gene TRBV7-9 combines with J gene TRBJ2-3; the match to TRBD2 covers 10 bases. The junction had 8 bases not matched to a gene; V was cut back by 5 bases and J by 3 bases. CDR3 length: 16 amino acids. In germline, CDR1 is SEHNR, CDR2 FQNEAQ (reference sequence). CDR3 nucleotide sequence: TGTGCCAGCAGCGCAGATATTAGCGGGGGGACAGATACGCAGTATTTT. Translating gives CASSADISGGTDTQYF.

The chain combines TRBV19 with TRBJ2-3; D possibly corresponds to TRBD2 (6 bases). Trimming left V 7 bases short and J 2 bases short, with 16 bases between. This CDR3 has 15 residues. Germline-derived CDR1 and CDR2 are LNHDA and SQIVND (reference sequence). The CDR3 sequence: CASTYGAGPTDTQYF. As DNA, the CDR3 is TGTGCCAGTACCTATGGTGCGGGACCCACAGATACGCAGTATTTT.

This sequence joins TRBV5-6 and TRBJ1-2; a weak D match, TRBD1 (6 bases). Germline assignment: CDR1 SGHDT and CDR2 YYEEEE. V gave up 0 bases and J gave up 4 bases, with 13 bases separating them. The CDR3 length is 15 residues. CDR3 bases: TGTGCCAGCAGCTTGGACAGGGTAGGATTCTATGGCTACACCTTC. Protein sequence: CASSLDRVGFYGYTF.

This clone has only one observation. J is TRBJ2-4 and V is TRBV7-2, with TRBD1 identical over 8 bases. V shed 3 bases, J shed 5 bases, and the junction held 6 bases outside the gene matches. Germline V CDR1 and CDR2: SGHTA, FQGNSA. The CDR3 contains 15 residues. The CDR3 region is CASSFGTGVQNIQYF. CDR3 in DNA: TGTGCCAGCAGCTTTGGGACAGGAGTTCAAAACATTCAGTACTTC.

The V and J genes are TRBV6-4 and TRBJ2-1; D possibly corresponds to TRBD1 (5 bases). CDR1 and CDR2 from the germline V gene are MRHNA and SNTAGT. Trimming shortened V by 2 bases and J by 9 bases, and 14 bases separated the two germline ends. The CDR3 is 14 amino acids. The CDR3 reads CASSDRQGSAEQFF. The CDR3 DNA sequence: TGTGCCAGCAGTGACCGGCAGGGTTCAGCTGAGCAGTTCTTC.

V usage is TRBV5-1 and J usage is TRBJ1-3; 7 nucleotides agree with TRBD1. The germline CDR1 and CDR2 sequences are SGHRS and YFSETQ. This CDR3 region has 15 residues. Trimming took 0 bases from V and 0 from J; bases not matched to a gene: 0. The CDR3 loop reads CASSLGDSSGNTIYF. The CDR3 bases are TGCGCCAGCAGCTTGGGGGACAGCTCTGGAAACACCATATATTTT. The full variable domain, rest sourced from reference TRBV5-1 and TRBJ1-3, is KAGVTQTPRYLIKTRGQQVTLSCSPISGHRSVSWYQQTPGQGLQFLFEYFSETQRNKGNFPGRFSGRQFSNSRSEMNVSTLELGDSALYLCASSLGDSSGNTIYFGEGSWLTVV.

This chain uses TRBV13 with TRBJ1-3; D is undetermined. The V end lost 5 bases, the J end lost 0 bases, and 8 bases lay between the germline ends. This CDR3 has 14 residues. The V gene's germline CDR1 is PRHDT and CDR2 FYEKMQ (reference sequence). Here the CDR3 reads CASSLPGSGNTIYF. The CDR3 DNA follows: TGTGCCAGCAGCCTCCCAGGCTCTGGAAACACCATATATTTT.

The chain carries TRBV5-1 and TRBJ1-4, with TRBD1 identical over 10 bases. The ends lost 0 bases at V and 6 bases at J; junction bases unmatched: 2. The CDR3 runs to 15 residues. Germline V lookup: CDR1 SGHRS, CDR2 YFSETQ. CDR3 nucleotides: TGCGCCAGCAGCTTGGCGGGACAGGGGCATGAAAAACTGTTTTTT. This gives the protein CASSLAGQGHEKLFF.

The CDR3: CASTWTGVGTGELFF. The DNA of the CDR3 is TGCGCCAGCACCTGGACAGGCGTTGGGACCGGGGAGCTGTTTTTT. The chain combines TRBV5-1 with TRBJ2-2, with 7 bases that match TRBD1. V dropped 6 bases and J dropped 5; count of bases not matched to a gene: 10. Germline lookup yields CDR1 SGHRS and CDR2 YFSETQ. The length of the CDR3 is 15 residues.

This clone came up once. The chain combines TRBV29-1 with TRBJ1-5, with TRBD1 identical over 8 bases. V shed 3 bases and J 3 bases; nucleotides not matched to a gene: 1. The CDR3 length is 13 residues. CDR1 is SQVTM and CDR2 is ANQGSEA in the germline V gene. Here the CDR3 reads CSVETGDNQPQHF. Written as DNA, the CDR3 is TGCAGCGTTGAGACAGGGGACAATCAGCCCCAGCATTTT.

This chain connects TRBV6-5 to TRBJ1-1; no clear D. The V end lost 6 bases, the J end lost 1 base, and 12 bases lay between the germline ends. This CDR3 has 14 residues. From germline, CDR1 is MNHEY and CDR2 SVGAGI. Here the CDR3 reads CASRPWRRNTEAFF. CDR3 coding DNA: TGTGCCAGCAGGCCGTGGAGGCGGAACACTGAAGCTTTCTTT.

J is TRBJ1-3 and V is TRBV12-2; the listed D gene, TRBD1, was not tested against the DNA. TRBV12-2 is marked as a pseudogene. The CDR3 runs to 19 residues. CDR3 loop: CASRSTAPYRVSSGNTIYF. The CDR3 bases are TGTGCAAGTCGCTCAACCGCCCCTTACAGGGTAAGCTCTGGAAACACCATATATTTT.

The chain is built from TRBV7-8 and TRBJ1-6; 7 bases are a match to TRBD1. The CDR3 has 15 amino acids. Germline-derived CDR1 and CDR2 are SGHVS and FQNEAQ. V trimming: 8 bases; J trimming: 5 bases; junction bases outside the gene matches: 9. As DNA, the CDR3 is TGTGCCAGCGCACCTGGGACAGCTAATAATTCACCCCTCCACTTT. Protein sequence: CASAPGTANNSPLHF.

This chain links TRBV20-1 with TRBJ2-1, with TRBD1 matching over 7 bases. Germline trimming cut 3 bases from V and 5 bases from J; bases unmatched to any gene: 7. The CDR3 totals 14 residues. Germline values: CDR1 DFQATT, CDR2 SNEGSKA (reference sequence). The CDR3 nucleotides are TGCAGTGCTAGTTCCGGGACAGATAACAATGAGCAGTTCTTC. Its protein product is CSASSGTDNNEQFF.

The chain carries TRBV5-6 and TRBJ1-2; tentatively, D is TRBD1 (5 bases). V lost 2 bases, J lost 6 bases, and 8 bases lay in between. Germline V lookup: CDR1 SGHDT, CDR2 YYEEEE. The CDR3 is 12 residues long. The CDR3 is CASSLLGDGYTF. The CDR3 DNA reads as TGTGCCAGCAGCTTATTAGGGGATGGCTACACCTTC.

This chain joins TRBV29-1 and TRBJ2-1, with a tentative D call TRBD1 (6 bases). The length of the CDR3 is 15 residues. CDR1 is SQVTM, CDR2 ANQGSEA, per germline. Trimming shortened V by 6 bases and J by 2 bases, and 17 bases separated the two germline ends. DNA for the CDR3: TGCAGCGTCGGACCAGGGGTGGGGGCCTACAATGAGCAGTTCTTC. This gives the protein CSVGPGVGAYNEQFF.

The genes are TRBV5-1 and TRBJ1-1, with no clear D. Trimming took 1 base from V and 3 from J, leaving 10 bases between them. The CDR3 is 14 residues long. CDR1 is SGHRS, CDR2 YFSETQ, per germline. This CDR3 is CASSLLLQDTEAFF. CDR3 DNA sequence: TGCGCCAGCAGCTTGCTTCTCCAGGACACTGAAGCTTTCTTT.

The V gene is TRBV11-2, the J gene TRBJ1-5; TRBD1 might be the D (6 bases). The V gene lost 1 base and the J gene lost 5 bases, with 9 bases spanning the gap. Germline loops: CDR1 SGHAT, CDR2 FQNNGV. The CDR3 consists of 14 residues. CDR3 region: CASSLAGDDQPQHF. CDR3 in DNA: TGTGCCAGCAGCTTAGCAGGGGATGATCAGCCCCAGCATTTT.

The gene calls are TRBV21-1 and TRBJ2-7; TRBD2, the table's D call, was not compared with the DNA. TRBV21-1 represents a pseudogene. The CDR3 has 17 amino acids. CDR3 coding DNA: TGTGCCAGCAGCGGGAAGCCTGGGACTAGCTTTGACTACGAGCAGTACTTC. Its protein is CASSGKPGTSFDYEQYF.

This clone came up a few times. J is TRBJ1-5 and V is TRBV5-6, with a possible D match to TRBD1 (6 bases). CDR1 and CDR2 (germline): SGHDT, YYEEEE. There are 15 residues in the CDR3. With 0 bases removed from V and 3 bases from J, the gap between germline ends came to 10 bases. The CDR3 reads CASSLVGATNQPQHF. The CDR3 region has the DNA TGTGCCAGCAGCTTGGTGGGGGCTACCAATCAGCCCCAGCATTTT.

This chain links TRBV7-2 with TRBJ1-3; possible D gene TRBD1, 5 bases. V lost 2 bases to trimming and J lost 0 bases, with 14 bases between them. CDR1 and CDR2 (germline): SGHTA, FQGNSA. This CDR3 spans 17 amino acids. The CDR3 reads CASSLNRQLSSGNTIYF. The DNA for the CDR3 is TGTGCCAGCAGCTTAAACAGGCAACTATCCTCTGGAAACACCATATATTTT.